This T cell receptor beta chain derives from a study of cytomegalovirus exposure and HLA in healthy donors. V dropped 5 bases and J dropped 6; count of bases not matched to a gene: 8. Looked up from germline, CDR1 is LGHNA and CDR2 is YNFKEQ. The CDR3 spans 15 residues. Study-level findings and limits: Within a later analysis, the majority of CMV-associated TCR beta chains appeared HLA-restricted. Links to common viral pathogens appeared, in a later analysis, for several of the most significant clusters.

Donors counted as nominally healthy when sampled, yet unrecorded immune exposures were likely. About this clone itself: The antigen is not known.

With 60 Vbeta and 13 Jbeta primers, the PCR was carried out. Sequencing was performed with immunoSEQ multiplex PCR; in TCRdb, only in-frame clones are kept and a portion is missing. The sample table includes about 140,000 clones. This receptor was identified in a woman younger than 30 in good health and CMV-seronegative. The chain uses TRBV4-2 and TRBJ2-1, with 9 bases lining up with TRBD1. The sequenced material came from PBMCs. The CDR3 region has the DNA TGTGCCAGCAGCAAGCCGGGACAGGGTAGCAATGAGCAGTTCTTC. Its protein product is CASSKPGQGSNEQFF.